What follows are 3 T cell receptor beta chains derived from one specimen sequenced in a study of T cell repertoires in cytomegalovirus infection. TCRdb re-called the reads with MiXCR, one entry per CDR3 protein. Among roughly 81,000 distinct CDR3 sequences listed, about 3.8% were seen once. The sequencing sample was made of PBMCs. These receptor sequences come from a human donor in good health (CMV status not recorded). Some clones in this sample may be carry-over from other donors' samples.

This clonotype was found many times. V is TRBV14 and J is TRBJ2-7; D could derive from TRBD1 or TRBD2 (5 bases each). The CDR3 covers 12 residues. Germline CDR1 is SGHDN and CDR2 is FVKESK. The V gene lost 0 bases and the J gene lost 6 bases, with 6 bases spanning the gap. This CDR3 reads CASSQEGREQYF. The CDR3 coding sequence is TGTGCCAGCAGCCAAGAGGGACGCGAGCAGTACTTC.

This clonotype was detected many times. The chain joins TRBV7-2 to TRBJ1-1, with unresolved D. CDR1 is SGHTA, CDR2 FQGNSA, per germline. This CDR3 contains 14 residues. V gave up 5 bases and J gave up 1 base, with 11 bases separating them. The chain's CDR3 is CASSVYGGNTEAFF. The CDR3 nucleotides are TGTGCCAGCAGCGTATACGGCGGGAACACTGAAGCTTTCTTT.

This clonotype was counted ten times or more. V usage is TRBV28 and J usage is TRBJ2-3; possible D gene TRBD1, 5 bases. Trimming cost V 7 bases and J 6 bases, with 14 bases left between them. Per germline, CDR1 MDHEN and CDR2 SYDVKM. CDR3 length: 13 residues. The CDR3 reads CASKLTGIDTQYF. The CDR3, as DNA: TGTGCCAGCAAACTAACAGGAATCGATACGCAGTATTTT.